This T cell receptor (beta chain) emerged from a study of cytomegalovirus exposure and HLA in healthy donors. Germline V gene data show CDR1 as SGHTA and CDR2 as FQGNSA. The V end lost 4 bases, the J end lost 1 base, and 13 bases lay between the germline ends. The CDR3 runs 15 residues. The PCR was carried out with 60 Vbeta primers and 13 Jbeta primers. TCRdb's table, derived via immunoSEQ multiplex PCR, lists solely in-frame clones and lacks some. This sample has 200,000 to 250,000 clones, with around 83% found just once. Healthy bone marrow donors made up the donor group. The specimen was PBMCs. This clonotype was sampled from a girl aged 5-17 years in good health and CMV-seronegative. The chain combines TRBV7-2 with TRBJ1-1, with D possibly being TRBD1 (6 bases). The DNA for the CDR3 is TGTGCCAGCAGCTCCAGTAAAGGGGGGAACACTGAAGCTTTCTTT. It yields the protein CASSSSKGGNTEAFF.